This T cell receptor (beta chain) was recorded in a study of blood T cell repertoires in COVID-19. Only in-frame clones appear in the TCRdb table, and some are missing; sequencing was by immunoSEQ multiplex PCR. The table records roughly 390,000 clones, roughly 85% of them present only once. As to this clone: This sample also contains other DNA sequences that code for the same CDR3.

The sequenced sample consisted of peripheral blood. This TCR derives from a young woman with acute or convalescent COVID-19.

The CDR3 spells CSARVRGEQYF. The CDR3, as DNA: TGCAGTGCTAGAGTAAGGGGCGAGCAGTACTTC. The gene calls are TRBV20-1 and TRBJ2-7; D is possibly TRBD1 (5 bases). Trimming removed 1 base at V and 6 bases at J, with 7 bases between. The CDR3 loop spans 11 amino acids. Germline CDR1 and CDR2: DFQATT and SNEGSKA (reference sequence).